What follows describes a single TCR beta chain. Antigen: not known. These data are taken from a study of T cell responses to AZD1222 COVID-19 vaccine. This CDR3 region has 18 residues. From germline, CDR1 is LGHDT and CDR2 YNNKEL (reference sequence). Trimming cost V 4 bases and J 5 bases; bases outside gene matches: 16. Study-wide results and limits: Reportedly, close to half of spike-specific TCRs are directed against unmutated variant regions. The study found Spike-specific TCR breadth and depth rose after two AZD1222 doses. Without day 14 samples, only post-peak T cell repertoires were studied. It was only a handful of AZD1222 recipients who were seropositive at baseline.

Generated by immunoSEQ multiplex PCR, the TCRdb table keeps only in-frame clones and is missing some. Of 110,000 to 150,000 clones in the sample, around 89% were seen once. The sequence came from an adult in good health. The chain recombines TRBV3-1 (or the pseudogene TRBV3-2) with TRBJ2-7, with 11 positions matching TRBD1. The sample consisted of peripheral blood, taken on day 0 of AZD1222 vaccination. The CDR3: CASSRRGTGGTGGHEQYF. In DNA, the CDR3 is TGTGCCAGCAGCCGAAGAGGGACAGGGGGAACGGGTGGGCACGAGCAGTACTTC.